This T cell receptor (beta chain) was retrieved from a study of early stage breast cancer tumors. Background on the study: About 70% of the 16 invasive tumors were ER+, PR+ and HER2-. Around 9.6-fold was the mean read coverage per sample. Study-level findings and limits: Tumors had approximately 2.5-fold higher T cell density than normal breast.

The V and J ends lost 3 bases and 4 bases, in that order; junction bases with no gene match: 3. The CDR3 totals 13 residues. Germline-derived CDR1 and CDR2 are SGHVS and FQNEAQ. Notes on this clone: What it binds is unknown.

Each sample had two DNA replicates, roughly 0.5 ug blood or around 1.5 ug tissue. Profiled with immunoSEQ multiplex PCR; TCRdb holds only in-frame clones, not every one. The sample gives about 63,000 clones, about three quarters of which show up once; approximately 3% is in the top ten. The specimen sequenced was blood. This clonotype originated in a person aged 30-39 years with breast cancer. J is TRBJ2-7 and V is TRBV7-8; 7 bases are a match to TRBD1. CDR3 in amino acids: CASSLSRGYEQYF. CDR3 bases: TGTGCCAGCAGCTTGTCCAGGGGGTACGAGCAGTACTTC.